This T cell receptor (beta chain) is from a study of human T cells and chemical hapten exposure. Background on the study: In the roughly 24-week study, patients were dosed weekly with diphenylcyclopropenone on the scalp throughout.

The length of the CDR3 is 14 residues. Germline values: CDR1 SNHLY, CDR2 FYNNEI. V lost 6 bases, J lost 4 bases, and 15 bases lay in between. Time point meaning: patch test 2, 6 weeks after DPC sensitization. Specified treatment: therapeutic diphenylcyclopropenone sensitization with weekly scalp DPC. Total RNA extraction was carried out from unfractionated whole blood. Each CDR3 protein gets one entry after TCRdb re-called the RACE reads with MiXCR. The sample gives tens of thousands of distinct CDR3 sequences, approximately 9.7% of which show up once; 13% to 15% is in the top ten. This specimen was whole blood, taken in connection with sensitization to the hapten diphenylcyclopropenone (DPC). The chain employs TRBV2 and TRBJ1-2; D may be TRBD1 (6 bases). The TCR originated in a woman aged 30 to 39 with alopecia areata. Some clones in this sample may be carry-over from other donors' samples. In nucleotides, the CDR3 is TGTGCCAGCAGCGAACCGGACAGTCTCTATGGCTACACCTTC. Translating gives CASSEPDSLYGYTF.